What follows is one TCR beta chain and its context. Antigen unknown. Relative to the germline gene, one junction end is altered; a read error may explain this. This specimen comes from a study of blood T cells in healthy people across ages. The wider study: For every two T cells, template switching captured about one barcoded beta molecule.

CDR1 DFQATT and CDR2 SNEGSKA come from the germline V gene (reference sequence). The CDR3 totals 15 residues. A second PCR, run for about 7 to 11 cycles, used a sample-barcoded 5' primer plus a J-beta primer mix. There were at least 3 million CDR3-containing paired-end reads obtained from each sample. MiXCR was run by TCRdb on the 5' RACE reads, yielding one entry per CDR3 protein. This sample carries about 720,000 distinct CDR3 sequences, about 20% of them seen once, and the ten largest clones take roughly 22%. Study-wide points: Roughly linearly, TCR beta diversity per million T cells fell as age increased.

The sample taken for sequencing was blood. The sequence was collected from a man in his 70s in good health. The V call is TRBV20-1, the J call TRBJ2-3; D possibly corresponds to TRBD1 (5 bases). Here the CDR3 DNA reads TGCAGTGCTAACCTCCGGGCTAGGAGCACAGGTACGCAGTATTTT. Translating it yields CSANLRARSTGTQYF.